These 13 T cell receptor beta chains were sequenced from one sample in a study of cytomegalovirus exposure and HLA in healthy donors (dated by TCRdb to between 2016 and 2019). Libraries were built with the immunoSEQ multiplex PCR assay. The multiplex PCR relied on a mix of 60 forward primers for TCR Vbeta segments and 13 reverse primers for TCR Jbeta segments. TCRdb holds this immuneACCESS table with in-frame rearrangements only. Some clones are missing; in checked studies, unresolved V genes explain under half, and the rest has no known cause. The sample table shows about 120,000 clones, and approximately 80% are seen once. 1.5% to 2% of the sample rests with the top ten. The specimen was PBMCs. These receptors were obtained from a man aged 35 to 55 in good health and CMV-seronegative.

This clone was detected only a few times. V usage is TRBV18 and J usage is TRBJ1-6; D unclear. CDR3 length: 15 amino acids. Trimming cost V 3 bases and J 6 bases, with 12 bases left between them. Germline V CDR1 and CDR2: KGHSH, LQKENI. As DNA, the CDR3 is TGTGCCAGCTCACCGGGCAGAACCTCTAATTCACCCCTCCACTTT. It translates to CASSPGRTSNSPLHF.

The rearrangement links TRBV6-1 to TRBJ1-4; 8 bases map to TRBD1. V lost 4 bases and J lost 7; bases outside the gene matches: 5. CDR1 is MNHNS, CDR2 SASEGT, per germline. The CDR3 covers 14 residues. This CDR3 reads CASSASGTGEKLFF. The CDR3 bases are TGTGCCAGCAGTGCCTCCGGGACAGGTGAAAAACTGTTTTTT.

V is TRBV30 and J is TRBJ2-7, with 9 positions matching TRBD1. CDR1 is GTSNPN, CDR2 SVGIG, per germline (reference sequence). V was pared by 1 base and J by 5 bases, with 6 bases of the junction left unmatched. The CDR3 sequence is 14 residues long. The CDR3 protein is CAWSGGQGYHEQYF. In DNA, the CDR3 is TGTGCCTGGAGTGGAGGACAGGGGTACCACGAGCAGTACTTC.

This clone was picked up a small number of times. The chain couples TRBV9 to TRBJ2-5; D is possibly TRBD1 (6 bases). Germline CDR1 SGDLS, CDR2 YYNGEE. Trimming removed 7 bases from V and 2 bases from J, with 18 bases in between. The CDR3 contains 15 residues. CDR3 region: CASGVADSTQETQYF. The DNA of the CDR3 is TGTGCCAGCGGGGTGGCGGACAGCACTCAAGAGACCCAGTACTTC.

A remark on this clone: A read error may account for a junction end that differs from germline. The genes are TRBV6-5 and TRBJ2-2; weak D call: TRBD2 (6 bases). Germline CDR1 and CDR2: MNHEY and SVGAGI. The CDR3 extends over 14 amino acids. CDR3 DNA: TGTGCCAGCAGGGAGGGGACCAACACCGGGGATCTGTTTTTT. Protein product: CASREGTNTGDLFF.

The rearrangement uses TRBV2 and TRBJ1-1, with TRBD1 matching over 9 bases. The CDR3 runs 14 residues. V shed 7 bases, J shed 3 bases, and the junction held 6 bases outside the gene matches. The germline V gene encodes CDR1 SNHLY and CDR2 FYNNEI. The CDR3 sequence is CASNRGRVDTEAFF. CDR3 coding DNA: TGTGCCAGCAACAGGGGGCGCGTCGACACTGAAGCTTTCTTT.

The CDR3 loop is CASSEGQGPYEQYF. In DNA, the CDR3 is TGCGCCAGCAGCGAGGGACAGGGCCCCTACGAGCAGTACTTC. The chain joins TRBV5-1 to TRBJ2-7; 9 bases align to TRBD1. The CDR3 extends over 14 amino acids. Germline V gene lookup returns CDR1 SGHRS and CDR2 YFSETQ. After removal of 4 bases from V and 2 bases from J, the junction contained 4 bases not matched to a gene.

The chain combines TRBV7-2 with TRBJ1-1; D uncertain. The CDR3 consists of 13 residues. CDR1 and CDR2 from the germline V gene are SGHTA and FQGNSA. The ends were cut back, 3 bases at V and 4 bases at J, with 9 bases in the middle. The CDR3 region is CASSFSRSTEAFF. CDR3 nucleotide sequence: TGTGCCAGCAGCTTCTCGAGAAGCACTGAAGCTTTCTTT. Supplemented by reference TRBV7-2 and TRBJ1-1, the full variable domain reads GAGVSQSPSNKVTEKGKDVELRCDPISGHTALYWYRQSLGQGLEFLIYFQGNSAPDKSGLPSDRFSAERTGGSVSTLTIQRTQQEDSAVYLCASSFSRSTEAFFGQGTRLTVV.

The chain combines TRBV19 with TRBJ1-1, with 8 bases matching TRBD1. The CDR3 has 14 residues. The junction had 7 bases not matched to a gene; V was cut back by 5 bases and J by 5 bases. CDR1 LNHDA and CDR2 SQIVND come from the germline V gene (reference sequence). CDR3 bases: TGTGCCAGTAGTGAGCGACAGGGGTGGACTGAAGCTTTCTTT. Its translation: CASSERQGWTEAFF.

The gene calls are TRBV19 and TRBJ1-5, with D possibly TRBD1 on 6 matching bases. This CDR3 contains 15 residues. Germline V CDR1 and CDR2: LNHDA, SQIVND (reference sequence). V lost 3 bases and J lost 5, with 14 bases in between. The CDR3 DNA is TGTGCCAGTAGTATCAGAGGGGGGGTGTATCAGCCCCAGCATTTT. Translating gives CASSIRGGVYQPQHF. The full variable domain, its missing parts supplied by reference TRBV19 and TRBJ1-5, is DGGITQSPKYLFRKEGQNVTLSCEQNLNHDAMYWYRQDPGQGLRLIYYSQIVNDFQKGDIAEGYSVSREKKESFPLTVTSAQKNPTAFYLCASSIRGGVYQPQHFGDGTRLSIL.

The rearrangement joins TRBV5-6 to TRBJ2-4, with TRBD2 identical over 9 bases. Germline V gives CDR1 SGHDT, CDR2 YYEEEE. The CDR3 is made up of 17 amino acids. V lost 0 bases, J lost 7 bases, and 11 bases stayed unmatched. The CDR3 nucleotides are TGTGCCAGCAGCTTGGATGGCCGGGCGGGGGGGTTGAACATTCAGTACTTC. Its protein is CASSLDGRAGGLNIQYF.

This rearrangement joins TRBV19 to TRBJ2-4, with TRBD2 matching 11 bases. Germline V gene data show CDR1 as LNHDA and CDR2 as SQIVND (reference sequence). Trimming removed 5 bases from V and 7 bases from J; junction bases left unmatched: 10. The CDR3 has 16 amino acids. The CDR3 is CASSPGTSGYSNIQYF. The DNA for the CDR3 is TGTGCCAGTAGTCCAGGGACTAGCGGTTATTCTAACATTCAGTACTTC.

This clone was recorded only once. The chain is built from TRBV4-3 and TRBJ2-5; 11 bases match TRBD2. Germline CDR1 reads LGHNA; CDR2 reads YSLEER. After removal of 1 base from V and 4 bases from J, the junction contained 2 bases not matched to a gene. The CDR3 spans 15 residues. As DNA, the CDR3 is TGCGCCAGCAGCCAAGGAACTAGCGGGGGAGAGACCCAGTACTTC. This codes for CASSQGTSGGETQYF.